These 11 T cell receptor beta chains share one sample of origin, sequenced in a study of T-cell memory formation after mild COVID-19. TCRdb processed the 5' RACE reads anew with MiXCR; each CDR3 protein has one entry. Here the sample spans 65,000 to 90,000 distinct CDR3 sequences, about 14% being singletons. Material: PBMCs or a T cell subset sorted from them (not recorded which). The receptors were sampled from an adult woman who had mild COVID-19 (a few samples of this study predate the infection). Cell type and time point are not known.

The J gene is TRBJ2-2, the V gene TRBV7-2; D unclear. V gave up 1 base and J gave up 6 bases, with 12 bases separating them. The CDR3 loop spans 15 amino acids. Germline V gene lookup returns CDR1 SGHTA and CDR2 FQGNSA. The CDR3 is CASSLESDLPGELFF. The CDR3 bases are TGTGCCAGCAGCTTAGAATCAGATTTGCCCGGGGAGCTGTTTTTT.

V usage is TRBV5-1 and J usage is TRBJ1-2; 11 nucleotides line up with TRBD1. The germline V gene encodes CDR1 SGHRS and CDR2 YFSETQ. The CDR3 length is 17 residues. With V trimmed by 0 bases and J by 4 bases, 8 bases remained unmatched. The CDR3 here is CASSLESWDRGGYGYTF. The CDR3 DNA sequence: TGCGCCAGCAGCTTGGAAAGTTGGGACAGGGGGGGCTATGGCTACACCTTC.

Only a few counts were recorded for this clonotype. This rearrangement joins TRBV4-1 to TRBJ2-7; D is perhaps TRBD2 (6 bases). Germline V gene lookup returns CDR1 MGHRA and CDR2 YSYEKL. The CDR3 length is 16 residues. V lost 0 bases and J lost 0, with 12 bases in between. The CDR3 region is CASSQDSSASSYEQYF. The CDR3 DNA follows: TGCGCCAGCAGCCAAGATTCTAGCGCAAGCTCCTACGAGCAGTACTTC.

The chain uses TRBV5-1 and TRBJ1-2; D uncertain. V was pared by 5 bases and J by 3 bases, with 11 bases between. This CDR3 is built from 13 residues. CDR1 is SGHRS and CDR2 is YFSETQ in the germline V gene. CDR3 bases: TGCGCCAGCAGGCAGAATTATGACTATGGCTACACCTTC. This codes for CASRQNYDYGYTF.

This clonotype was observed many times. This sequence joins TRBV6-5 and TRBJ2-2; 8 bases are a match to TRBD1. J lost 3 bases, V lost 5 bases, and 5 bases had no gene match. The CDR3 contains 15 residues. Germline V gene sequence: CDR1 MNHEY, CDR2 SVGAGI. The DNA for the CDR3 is TGTGCCAGCAGTCTAGGACAGGGCGACACCGGGGAGCTGTTTTTT. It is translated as CASSLGQGDTGELFF.

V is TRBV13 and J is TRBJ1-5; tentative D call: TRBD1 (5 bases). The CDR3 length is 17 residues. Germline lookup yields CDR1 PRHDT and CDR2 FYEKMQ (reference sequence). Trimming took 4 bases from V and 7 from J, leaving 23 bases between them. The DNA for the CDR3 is TGTGCCAGCAGCTCCATGGGCAGGGAGGGTATTGGGCAGCCCCAGCATTTT. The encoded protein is CASSSMGREGIGQPQHF. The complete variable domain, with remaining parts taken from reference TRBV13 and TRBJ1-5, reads AAGVIQSPRHLIKEKRETATLKCYPIPRHDTVYWYQQGPGQDPQFLISFYEKMQSDKGSIPDRFSAQQFSDYHSELNMSSLELGDSALYFCASSSMGREGIGQPQHFGDGTRLSIL.

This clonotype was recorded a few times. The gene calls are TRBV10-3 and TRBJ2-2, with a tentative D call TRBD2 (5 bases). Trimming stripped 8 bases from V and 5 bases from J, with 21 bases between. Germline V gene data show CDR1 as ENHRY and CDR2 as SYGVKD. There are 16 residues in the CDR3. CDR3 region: CAISAGTGSGTGELFF. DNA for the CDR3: TGTGCCATCTCGGCGGGCACTGGGAGTGGGACCGGGGAGCTGTTTTTT.

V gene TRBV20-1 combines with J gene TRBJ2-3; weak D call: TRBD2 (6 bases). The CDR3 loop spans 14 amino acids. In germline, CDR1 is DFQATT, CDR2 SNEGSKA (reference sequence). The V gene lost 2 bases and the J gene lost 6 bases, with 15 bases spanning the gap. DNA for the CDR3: TGCAGTGCTAGAACGGGTCTAGCGTTCGATACGCAGTATTTT. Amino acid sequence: CSARTGLAFDTQYF.

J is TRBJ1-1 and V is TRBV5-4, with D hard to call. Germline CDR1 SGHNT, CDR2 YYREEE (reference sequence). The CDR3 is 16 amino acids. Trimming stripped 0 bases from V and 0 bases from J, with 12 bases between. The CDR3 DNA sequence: TGTGCCAGCAGCTTGGAGGGTGGAAGGATGAACACTGAAGCTTTCTTT. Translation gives CASSLEGGRMNTEAFF.

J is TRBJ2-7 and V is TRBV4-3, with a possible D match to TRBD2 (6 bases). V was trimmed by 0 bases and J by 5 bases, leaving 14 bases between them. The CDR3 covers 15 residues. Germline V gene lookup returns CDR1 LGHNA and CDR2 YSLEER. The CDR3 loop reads CASSQETSAGHEQYF. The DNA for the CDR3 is TGCGCCAGCAGCCAAGAAACGTCGGCGGGACACGAGCAGTACTTC.

The CDR3 is CASRLGPGANVLTF. The CDR3 DNA sequence: TGTGCCAGCAGACTGGGTCCCGGGGCCAACGTCCTGACTTTC. The J gene is TRBJ2-6, the V gene TRBV7-3; D call uncertain. Germline CDR1 is SGHTA and CDR2 is FQGTGA. Trimming took 6 bases from V and 4 from J, leaving 10 bases between them. CDR3 size: 14 residues.